Here is one T cell receptor beta chain with its context. The antigen is not known. This entry belongs to a study of monozygotic twins with inflammatory bowel disease. The study's findings and limits: IBD patients, compared with healthy twins, shared fewer clonotypes with others (especially with disease activity).

A roughly 2.5 ml blood sample was drawn per donor. The input for each TCR library was approximately 3,400 ng of total RNA. UMIs with a 6-nucleotide sample barcode were added by template switching. From its re-call of the 5' RACE reads, TCRdb lists each CDR3 protein once, without DNA. In total, the table holds around 450,000 distinct CDR3 sequences. The germline CDR1 and CDR2 sequences are MNHEY and SMNVEV (reference sequence). CDR3 length: 14 amino acids. This receptor was obtained from a human donor with ulcerative colitis or Crohn's disease, or a healthy co-twin of an affected twin (not recorded which). The sample taken for sequencing was blood. J is TRBJ2-1 and V is TRBV27; TCRdb gives TRBD1 as the D gene, but with no DNA this cannot be confirmed. The chain's CDR3 is CASRSGVSYNEQFF.